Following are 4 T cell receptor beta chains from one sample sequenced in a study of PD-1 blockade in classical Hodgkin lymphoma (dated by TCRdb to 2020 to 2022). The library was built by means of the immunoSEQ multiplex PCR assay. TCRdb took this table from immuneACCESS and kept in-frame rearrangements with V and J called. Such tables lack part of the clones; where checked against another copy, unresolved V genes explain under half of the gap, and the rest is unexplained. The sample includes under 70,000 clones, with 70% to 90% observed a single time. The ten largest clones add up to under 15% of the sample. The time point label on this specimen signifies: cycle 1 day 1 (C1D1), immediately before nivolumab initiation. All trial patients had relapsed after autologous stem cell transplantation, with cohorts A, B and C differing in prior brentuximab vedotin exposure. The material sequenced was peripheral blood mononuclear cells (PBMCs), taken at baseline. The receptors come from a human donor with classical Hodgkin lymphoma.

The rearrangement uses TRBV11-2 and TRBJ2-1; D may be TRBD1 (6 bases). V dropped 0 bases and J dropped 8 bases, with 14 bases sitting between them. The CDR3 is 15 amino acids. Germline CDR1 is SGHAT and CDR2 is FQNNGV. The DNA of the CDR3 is TGTGCCAGCAGCTTAGATCCCAGGGGTTGGGATGAGCAGTTCTTC. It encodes CASSLDPRGWDEQFF. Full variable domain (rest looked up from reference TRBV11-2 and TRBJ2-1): EAGVAQSPRYKIIEKRQSVAFWCNPISGHATLYWYQQILGQGPKLLIQFQNNGVVDDSQLPKDRFSAERLKGVDSTLKIQPAKLEDSAVYLCASSLDPRGWDEQFFGPGTRLTVL.

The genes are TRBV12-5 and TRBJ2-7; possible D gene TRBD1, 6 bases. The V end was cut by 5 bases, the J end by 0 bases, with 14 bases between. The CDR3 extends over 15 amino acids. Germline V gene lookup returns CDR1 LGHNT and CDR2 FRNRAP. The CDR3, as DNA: TGTGCTAGTGGTCTAGGACAGCCGAGCTCCTACGAGCAGTACTTC. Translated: CASGLGQPSSYEQYF.

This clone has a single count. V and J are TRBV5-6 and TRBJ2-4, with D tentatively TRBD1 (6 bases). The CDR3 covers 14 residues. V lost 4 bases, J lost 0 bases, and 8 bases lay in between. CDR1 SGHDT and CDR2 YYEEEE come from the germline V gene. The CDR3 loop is CASSTGLAKNIQYF. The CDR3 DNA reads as TGTGCCAGCAGCACAGGGTTAGCCAAAAACATTCAGTACTTC.

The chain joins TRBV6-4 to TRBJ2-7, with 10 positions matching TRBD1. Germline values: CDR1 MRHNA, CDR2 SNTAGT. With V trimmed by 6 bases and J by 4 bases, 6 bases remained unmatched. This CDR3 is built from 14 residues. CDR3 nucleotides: TGTGCCAGCAGCCCCGGGACAGGGGAATACGAGCAGTACTTC. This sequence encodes CASSPGTGEYEQYF.